This T cell receptor beta chain is drawn from a study of cytomegalovirus exposure and HLA in healthy donors. This clone was seen a single time. What it binds is not known. Study observations and caveats: Per a later analysis, HLA-associated TCR beta chains showed more clonal expansion than other, equally common TCR beta chains.

The PCR used 60 Vbeta and 13 Jbeta primers. Profiled with immunoSEQ multiplex PCR; TCRdb holds only in-frame clones, not every one. Here the sample spans 220,000 or so clones, about 70% being singletons. This TCR derives from a woman aged 30 to 39 in good health and CMV-seronegative. The sample consisted of PBMCs.

In DNA form, the CDR3 reads TGTGCCAGCACCCCAAGGGCAGGGGTAGGGGAGCAGTACTTC. It is translated as CASTPRAGVGEQYF. The chain employs TRBV28 and TRBJ2-5, with D possibly matching TRBD1 (6 bases). CDR3 length: 14 amino acids. Germline lookup yields CDR1 MDHEN and CDR2 SYDVKM. V lost 7 bases and J 11 bases, leaving 23 bases between the germline ends.